The present entry profiles one TCR beta chain with its context. The same CDR3 can be traced to other DNA sequences in this sample. This specimen belongs to a study of blood T cell repertoires in COVID-19. About the study: Samples representing acute and convalescent COVID-19 were sourced from the United States, Italy and Spain. PBMCs, B-cell-depleted T cells, or T cells provided the cDNA or gDNA that made up the material.

TCRdb's copy holds only in-frame clones and misses some; the assay was immunoSEQ multiplex PCR. This sample has over 130,000 clones, with approximately 78% found just once. Germline V lookup: CDR1 GTSNPN, CDR2 SVGIG (reference sequence). After removal of 0 bases from V and 7 bases from J, the junction contained 0 bases not matched to a gene. The CDR3 consists of 13 residues. This TCR was sampled from a woman aged 80 or over with acute or convalescent COVID-19. The genes are TRBV30 and TRBJ1-6, with 7 bases identical to TRBD1. Sequencing used peripheral blood. CDR3: CAWSVQGNSPLHF. Written as DNA, the CDR3 is TGTGCCTGGAGTGTACAGGGGAATTCACCCCTCCACTTT.